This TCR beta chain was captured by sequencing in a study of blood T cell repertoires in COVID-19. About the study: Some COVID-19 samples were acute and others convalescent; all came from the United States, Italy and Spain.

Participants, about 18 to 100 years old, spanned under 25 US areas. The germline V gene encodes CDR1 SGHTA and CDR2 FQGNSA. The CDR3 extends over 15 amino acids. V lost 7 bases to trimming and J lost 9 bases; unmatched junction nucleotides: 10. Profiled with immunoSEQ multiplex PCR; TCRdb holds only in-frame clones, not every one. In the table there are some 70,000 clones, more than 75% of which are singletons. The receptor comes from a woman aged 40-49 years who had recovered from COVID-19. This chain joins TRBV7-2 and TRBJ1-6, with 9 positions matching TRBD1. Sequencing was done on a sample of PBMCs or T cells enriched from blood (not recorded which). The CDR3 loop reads CASNTRGTGTSPLHF. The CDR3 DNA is TGTGCCAGCAACACCCGCGGGACAGGGACTTCACCCCTCCACTTT.